Below, 26 T cell receptor beta chains from the same sample are listed, as sequenced in a study of T cell responses to AZD1222 COVID-19 vaccine. Sequencing used immunoSEQ multiplex PCR; TCRdb keeps in-frame clones, though not all of them. The table records about 120,000 clones, approximately 85% of them present only once. The source material was peripheral blood, sampled on day 0 of AZD1222 vaccination. The receptors derive from an adult in good health.

This chain links TRBV11-2 with TRBJ1-1; D uncertain. Germline CDR1 is SGHAT and CDR2 is FQNNGV. The germline V and J ends were trimmed by 0 bases and 1 base, with 12 bases remaining between them. The CDR3 runs 16 residues. The CDR3 loop reads CASSLDLVVRNTEAFF. DNA of the CDR3: TGTGCCAGCAGCTTAGATCTCGTTGTTAGGAACACTGAAGCTTTCTTT.

The rearrangement joins TRBV11-2 to TRBJ2-7; no firm D call. Germline assignment: CDR1 SGHAT and CDR2 FQNNGV. V was pared by 4 bases and J by 0 bases, with 10 bases between. CDR3 length equals 14 residues. The CDR3 spells CASSSSLPSYEQYF. Written as DNA, the CDR3 is TGTGCCAGCAGCTCAAGCTTGCCCTCCTACGAGCAGTACTTC.

J is TRBJ1-6 and V is TRBV3-1 (or the pseudogene TRBV3-2); TRBD1 might be the D (6 bases). The CDR3 is 18 amino acids. Germline V gene data show CDR1 as LGHDT and CDR2 as YNNKEL (reference sequence). V was shortened by 5 bases and J by 6 bases, with 23 bases between the two germline ends. The CDR3 nucleotides are TGTGCCAGCAGCGAAAAAAAACAGGGCAGGGAGATTAATTCACCCCTCCACTTT. Translating gives CASSEKKQGREINSPLHF.

This clone was recorded once. The chain is built from TRBV5-6 and TRBJ1-2, with D tentatively TRBD1 (6 bases). Per the germline V gene, CDR1 is SGHDT and CDR2 is YYEEEE. This CDR3 has 15 amino acids. V lost 4 bases to trimming and J lost 2 bases, with 15 bases between them. The CDR3: CASSPGAEKNYGYTF. DNA of the CDR3: TGTGCCAGCAGCCCAGGGGCGGAGAAGAACTATGGCTACACCTTC. The full variable domain, rest sourced from reference TRBV5-6 and TRBJ1-2, is DAGVTQSPTHLIKTRGQQVTLRCSPKSGHDTVSWYQQALGQGPQFIFQYYEEEERQRGNFPDRFSGHQFPNYSSELNVNALLLGDSALYLCASSPGAEKNYGYTFGSGTRLTVV.

The rearrangement joins TRBV25-1 to TRBJ1-1, with D uncertain. The germline V gene has CDR1 MGHDK and CDR2 SYGVNS. The germline V and J ends were trimmed by 4 bases and 4 bases, with 16 bases remaining between them. CDR3 length: 15 residues. The CDR3 spells CASSGNPRVRTEAFF. The CDR3 DNA follows: TGTGCCAGCAGTGGTAATCCGAGGGTTCGCACTGAAGCTTTCTTT.

Of note for this clone: Additional DNA sequences in this sample encode the identical CDR3. The chain employs TRBV4-3 and TRBJ2-2; D is unclear. Germline CDR1 reads LGHNA; CDR2 reads YSLEER. V lost 0 bases to trimming and J lost 6 bases, with 8 bases between them. The CDR3 length is 14 residues. The CDR3 loop is CASSQDGGPGELFF. CDR3 DNA: TGCGCCAGCAGCCAAGACGGCGGTCCCGGGGAGCTGTTTTTT.

This clone turned up a few times. The rearrangement links TRBV24-1 to TRBJ1-4; maybe TRBD1 (5 bases). The CDR3 totals 17 residues. V was clipped by 5 bases and J by 8 bases, with 23 bases between them. Per germline, CDR1 KGHDR and CDR2 SFDVKD. The CDR3 DNA is TGTGCCACCAGTGGGGAGGCCTCAGGGCCTATTTGGGAAAAACTGTTTTTT. It is translated as CATSGEASGPIWEKLFF.

On this clone itself: One junction end does not reproduce the germline sequence, and a read error may be involved. This chain connects TRBV24-1 to TRBJ2-7; D call uncertain. Germline V gives CDR1 KGHDR, CDR2 SFDVKD. This CDR3 comprises 13 residues. The CDR3 DNA is TGTGCCACAAGTGATGGGTGGTCCTACGAGCAGTACTTC. As protein: CATSDGWSYEQYF.

This clone occurred a few times. V is TRBV24-1 and J is TRBJ1-5; D remains ambiguous. V lost 4 bases to trimming and J lost 7 bases, with 19 bases between them. Per the germline V gene, CDR1 is KGHDR and CDR2 is SFDVKD. The CDR3 is 16 amino acids. CDR3: CATSESRASRGQPQHF. The DNA of the CDR3 is TGTGCCACCAGTGAATCCCGGGCCTCTCGTGGGCAGCCCCAGCATTTT.

This chain uses TRBV3-1 (or the pseudogene TRBV3-2) with TRBJ2-2, with D possibly TRBD2 on 6 matching bases. CDR1 is LGHDT, CDR2 YNNKEL, per germline (reference sequence). V was shortened by 4 bases and J by 5 bases, with 11 bases between the two germline ends. This CDR3 has 14 residues. In nucleotides, the CDR3 is TGTGCCAGCAGCCCCCGACTAGGGACCGGGGAGCTGTTTTTT. This codes for CASSPRLGTGELFF.

The chain uses TRBV2 and TRBJ2-2; the D call may be TRBD1 or TRBD2 (5 bases each). The CDR3 consists of 14 residues. Trimming shortened V by 4 bases and J by 1 base, and 7 bases separated the two germline ends. Germline lookup yields CDR1 SNHLY and CDR2 FYNNEI. The CDR3 DNA follows: TGTGCCAGCAGTGTGGGGGAGAACACCGGGGAGCTGTTTTTT. Translation: CASSVGENTGELFF.

The chain joins TRBV9 to TRBJ2-7, with 7 nucleotides matching TRBD1. Germline CDR1 and CDR2: SGDLS and YYNGEE. The CDR3 loop spans 15 amino acids. The junction had 8 bases not matched to a gene; V was cut back by 0 bases and J by 5 bases. The CDR3 nucleotides read TGTGCCAGCAGCGTAGGTCGGTGGCAGGGGGACGAGCAGTACTTC. Protein: CASSVGRWQGDEQYF. The complete variable domain, with remaining parts taken from reference TRBV9 and TRBJ2-7, reads DSGVTQTPKHLITATGQRVTLRCSPRSGDLSVYWYQQSLDQGLQFLIQYYNGEERAKGNILERFSAQQFPDLHSELNLSSLELGDSALYFCASSVGRWQGDEQYFGPGTRLTVT.

The rearrangement uses TRBV7-9 and TRBJ2-7; D could derive from TRBD1 or TRBD2 (5 bases each). V was clipped by 1 base and J by 4 bases, with 11 bases between them. Germline CDR1 and CDR2: SEHNR and FQNEAQ (reference sequence). The CDR3 runs to 14 residues. The CDR3 DNA reads TGTGCCAGCAGCTTAGGGGGGACGGGTTACGAGCAGTACTTC. Amino acids: CASSLGGTGYEQYF.

The V gene is TRBV2, the J gene TRBJ1-1; TRBD1 matches 10 bases. The V segment lost 7 bases and the J segment 6 bases; nucleotides outside the gene matches: 5. Germline V gives CDR1 SNHLY, CDR2 FYNNEI. The CDR3 is 13 residues long. In DNA, the CDR3 is TGTGCCAGCACCGGACAGGGGGACGCTGAAGCTTTCTTT. Amino acids: CASTGQGDAEAFF. The full variable domain, in which reference TRBV2 and TRBJ1-1 provide the parts outside the CDR3, is EPEVTQTPSHQVTQMGQEVILRCVPISNHLYFYWYRQILGQKVEFLVSFYNNEISEKSEIFDDQFSVERPDGSNFTLKIRSTKLEDSAMYFCASTGQGDAEAFFGQGTRLTVV.

The genes are TRBV6-1 and TRBJ1-4; D gene uncertain. V was clipped by 2 bases and J by 5 bases, with 0 bases between them. Germline assignment: CDR1 MNHNS and CDR2 SASEGT. The CDR3 runs to 11 residues. The CDR3 protein is CASSENEKLFF. DNA of the CDR3: TGTGCCAGCAGTGAAAATGAAAAACTGTTTTTT.

The CDR3 DNA reads TGTGCCAGCAGTTTAGAAAGCGGACCCCAAGAGACCCAGTACTTC. Translation gives CASSLESGPQETQYF. The chain uses TRBV28 and TRBJ2-5, with D possibly being TRBD2 (5 bases). CDR3 length equals 15 residues. With 2 bases removed from V and 1 base from J, the gap between germline ends came to 11 bases. Germline CDR1 reads MDHEN; CDR2 reads SYDVKM.

The chain carries TRBV4-1 and TRBJ1-1, with D perhaps matching TRBD1 (5 bases). The V end was cut by 6 bases, the J end by 3 bases, with 14 bases between. CDR1 and CDR2 from the germline V gene are MGHRA and YSYEKL. The CDR3 is 14 residues long. CDR3 protein: CASSSGPRDTEAFF. The DNA for the CDR3 is TGCGCCAGCAGTTCGGGGCCTAGGGACACTGAAGCTTTCTTT.

This clone was picked up one time. The rearrangement joins TRBV5-1 to TRBJ2-2, with TRBD1 matching over 7 bases. V lost 5 bases and J lost 3; bases outside the gene matches: 10. The germline CDR1 and CDR2 sequences are SGHRS and YFSETQ. The CDR3 is 16 residues long. Here the CDR3 DNA reads TGCGCCAGCAGTCCCCGAACCGGGACAGACACCGGGGAGCTGTTTTTT. Translation gives CASSPRTGTDTGELFF.

The V and J genes are TRBV6-6 and TRBJ2-7, with 9 bases identical to TRBD1. V dropped 4 bases and J dropped 1; count of bases not matched to a gene: 8. In germline, CDR1 is MNHNY, CDR2 SVGAGI (reference sequence). CDR3 length: 16 amino acids. CDR3 loop: CASSSQPGQGSYEQYF. CDR3 sequence (DNA): TGTGCCAGCAGTTCCCAACCGGGACAGGGATCCTACGAGCAGTACTTC.

The chain carries TRBV28 and TRBJ2-7; D possibly corresponds to TRBD1 (6 bases). The CDR3 totals 16 residues. Trimming left V 6 bases short and J 2 bases short, with 20 bases between. The V gene's germline CDR1 is MDHEN and CDR2 SYDVKM. The CDR3 protein is CASRKNIRTETYEQYF. DNA of the CDR3: TGTGCCAGCAGGAAAAATATAAGGACAGAGACCTACGAGCAGTACTTC.

V is TRBV11-2 and J is TRBJ1-2; tentatively, D is TRBD1 (5 bases). V lost 6 bases to trimming and J lost 4 bases, with 12 bases between them. Per germline, CDR1 SGHAT and CDR2 FQNNGV. The CDR3 is 13 residues long. The CDR3 loop is CASRRDLGYGYTF. Here the CDR3 DNA reads TGTGCCAGCAGACGGGACTTAGGCTATGGCTACACCTTC. Drawing the rest from reference TRBV11-2 and TRBJ1-2, the complete variable domain is EAGVAQSPRYKIIEKRQSVAFWCNPISGHATLYWYQQILGQGPKLLIQFQNNGVVDDSQLPKDRFSAERLKGVDSTLKIQPAKLEDSAVYLCASRRDLGYGYTFGSGTRLTVV.

The chain is built from TRBV30 and TRBJ1-5; no clear D gene. The V end lost 5 bases, the J end lost 9 bases, and 14 bases lay between the germline ends. The CDR3 is made up of 12 amino acids. The germline gives CDR1 GTSNPN, CDR2 SVGIG (reference sequence). The CDR3 reads CAWALSTTPQHF. The CDR3 DNA reads TGTGCCTGGGCCCTCAGTACGACGCCCCAGCATTTT.

This clone occurred a few times. The chain uses TRBV5-6 and TRBJ1-5; 9 bases agree with TRBD1. Trimming at V came to 4 bases and at J to 2 bases, leaving 4 bases not matched to a gene. This CDR3 region has 15 residues. Per germline, CDR1 SGHDT and CDR2 YYEEEE. The CDR3 nucleotides read TGTGCCAGCAGCCCGGACAGGGGCCGCAATCAGCCCCAGCATTTT. Protein sequence: CASSPDRGRNQPQHF.

The chain is built from TRBV4-2 and TRBJ1-2; 8 nucleotides align to TRBD1. Germline CDR1 LGHNA, CDR2 YNFKEQ. This CDR3 has 12 residues. Trimming took 4 bases from V and 8 from J; bases not matched to a gene: 3. CDR3 DNA sequence: TGTGCCAGCAGCCCAGGGGGCGGCGGCTACACCTTC. It translates to CASSPGGGGYTF.

J is TRBJ1-6 and V is TRBV7-9; 7 nucleotides match TRBD1. The CDR3 has 18 residues. Germline CDR1 is SEHNR and CDR2 is FQNEAQ (reference sequence). Losses at the gene ends were 5 bases for V and 5 bases for J; bases not matched to a gene: 15. Here the CDR3 DNA reads TGTGCCAGCAGCGCGATCCAAAAGAGGGGGCTTGATAATTCACCCCTCCACTTT. Its translation: CASSAIQKRGLDNSPLHF. The full variable domain, rest sourced from reference TRBV7-9 and TRBJ1-6, is DTGVSQNPRHKITKRGQNVTFRCDPISEHNRLYWYRQTLGQGPEFLTYFQNEAQLEKSRLLSDRFSAERPKGSFSTLEIQRTEQGDSAMYLCASSAIQKRGLDNSPLHFGNGTRLTVT.

This clone was detected only once. The chain is built from TRBV30 and TRBJ1-5; 7 bases match TRBD1. V was pared by 1 base and J by 1 base, with 4 bases of the junction left unmatched. The CDR3 is 15 residues long. Germline V gene data show CDR1 as GTSNPN and CDR2 as SVGIG (reference sequence). The CDR3 here is CAWSGPTGSNQPQHF. CDR3 sequence (DNA): TGTGCCTGGAGTGGCCCGACAGGGAGCAATCAGCCCCAGCATTTT. The complete variable domain, with remaining parts taken from reference TRBV30 and TRBJ1-5, reads SQTIHQWPATLVQPVGSPLSLECTVEGTSNPNLYWYRQAAGRGLQLLFYSVGIGQISSEVPQNLSASRPQDRQFILSSKKLLLSDSGFYLCAWSGPTGSNQPQHFGDGTRLSIL.